This T cell receptor beta chain was recovered during a study of cytomegalovirus exposure and HLA in healthy donors (dated by TCRdb to about 2017). About the investigation overall: In an earlier analysis of approximately 500 of the donors, less than 350 Gb of sequence data and 95 million to 130 million unique TCR beta sequences from approximately 180 million T cells were reported. About 300 gigabases of sequencing data and roughly 81 million unique TCR sequences made up an early release that covered 500 to 650 HLA-typed donors. Among the roughly 380 genotyped donors, approximately 81% belonged to the genetic ancestry cluster associated with self-reported Caucasian donors. The study aimed to test whether signatures of past pathogen exposure could be identified by cataloging public T cell receptors. Using immunosequencing, the study profiled T cell repertoires from 640 or so subjects and related those repertoires to cytomegalovirus serostatus. Besides the first cohort of roughly 660 subjects, a separate validation cohort made up of 90 to 150 different subjects was used. High-throughput TCR immunosequencing, statistical association of individual TCRs with disease status, and machine learning were combined to predict cytomegalovirus infection status. In a later analysis, previously published TCR beta repertoires from hundreds of donors were re-analyzed and high-resolution HLA genotyping was added so that TCR occurrence patterns could be studied. Rather than using new phenotypic data, the later analysis identified candidate immune exposures from TCR beta sequences and from how often those sequences occurred across donors. To decide whether each TCR beta V gene segment behaved as functional or pseudogenic, an earlier analysis of 587 of the donors relied on high-throughput TCR beta sequencing. Alongside the repertoire data, information on donor age, sex, ethnicity and CMV serostatus was compiled. A later genetic analysis used genome-wide SNP genotypes for about 60% of the roughly 700 donors, treating that subset as a discovery cohort. Every discovery cohort repertoire had been produced on one sequencing platform. Class I and class II HLA loci were covered by the typing at four-digit resolution. Typing coverage differed by locus: A, B, C, DRB1 and DQB1 were typed in roughly 629-630 donors, DQA1 in roughly 500, DPA1 in some 610, and DPB1 in 472. Roughly five DR-DQ haplotypes were treated as single units for association and clustering because of strong linkage in the cohort. On average, over 200,000 unique TCR beta nucleotide sequences were sequenced per donor among some 430 genotyped donors of the cohort, with 15% to 20% of those sequences being non-productive. What the study reported, not specific to this receptor: In an earlier analysis of more than 500 of the donors, most TCR beta V segments appeared in productive rearrangements about 87% or about 30% of the time, broadly matching IMGT annotations. According to a later genetic analysis, donors in an Asian-associated ancestry cluster had fewer N-insertions in productive TCRs than the approximately 700-donor mean. Because HLA typing was unavailable for some donors at each locus, only the typed subset was used in association tests. The classifier was reported to diagnose cytomegalovirus status with high specificity and sensitivity in both the original and validation cohorts. Presence/absence analyses assumed roughly uniform sequencing depth across donors, an assumption that may not hold. At a false discovery rate of 0.05, a later analysis linked under 20,000 TCR beta sequences to specific HLA alleles. Most TCR sequences were seen in very few donors, while some public TCRs were found in many individuals. Most CMV-associated TCR beta chains appeared to be HLA-restricted in a later analysis, and the HLA associations seemed to be driven largely by CMV exposure. According to a later analysis, parvovirus B19, influenza, CMV and Epstein-Barr virus appeared linked to several top co-occurrence clusters. The sequencing pipeline was judged likely to have produced a cluster of highly shared sequence variants as a technical artifact. Linkage disequilibrium might explain the correlated functional status among segregating V segments, but an unknown experimental factor could not be ruled out. When HLA alleles, especially DR and DQ, strongly co-occurred, TCR associations were difficult to assign to individual alleles. This cohort had only TCR beta chains sequenced, and the lack of alpha or paired-chain data limited which features could be detected. Some IMGT-functional V segments, including TRBV6-2 and TRBV6-3, could not be told apart with the 87-base-pair reads, so those segments were excluded. In vitro tests confirmed that three of the cytomegalovirus-associated TCR beta chains recognize cytomegalovirus antigens. A further reported finding was that TCR beta sequences accurately predicted the HLA-A and HLA-B alleles for most subjects in the first cohort. Because counts were too low, fewer than 20 rarely observed V segments, including chromosome 9 orphons, were excluded from the earlier analysis of some 590 of the donors. The study gave a list of under 200 TCR beta chains associated with cytomegalovirus. A later genetic analysis associated a missense DCLRE1C variant with V-gene and J-gene trimming of TCR beta chains, and an independent cohort replicated the association. Compared with equally common non-associated chains, HLA-associated TCR beta chains in a later analysis were more clonally expanded and had lower generation probabilities. The authors suggested that the approach could potentially be generalized to other disease states and immunological phenotypes. In a later analysis, TCR association rates were found to vary across HLA loci, with the most associated TCRs seen for DRB1 alleles and the fewest for HLA-C alleles. The only immune exposure information available for the cohort was CMV serostatus.

Library construction relied on the immunoSEQ multiplex PCR assay. A mixture of 60 forward primers for TCR Vbeta segments and 13 reverse primers for TCR Jbeta segments was used in the multiplex PCR. The CDR3 region of rearranged TCR beta genes was amplified from genomic DNA with a multiplex PCR assay. Amplified TCR beta libraries were sequenced as 87-base-pair reads on the Illumina HiSeq System. From the authors' description of their analysis: Across the 670 or so repertoires, a later analysis counted 75 million to 90 million unique TCR beta chains, around 10 million of which were shared by at least two donors. To remove PCR and sequencing errors, raw reads were error-corrected and collapsed into unique sequences using a nearest-neighbor algorithm that merged closely related sequences. To assign V, D and J gene segments, CDR3 sequences were aligned to IMGT reference sequences. For a sequence to be retained, a match of at least six nucleotides to both a V gene segment and a J gene segment was required. Rearrangements were classified as productive when the CDR3 lacked stop codons and remained in frame with V and J, and all other rearrangements were classified as non-productive. CDR3 was defined according to IMGT convention as the region running from the second conserved V-encoded cysteine to the conserved J-encoded phenylalanine. The earlier analysis of about 530 of the donors excluded any sequence lacking an unambiguous match to a single V gene segment. An earlier analysis of fewer than 750 of the donors called V segments functional above 56.7% productive rearrangements and segregating when the between-donor standard deviation exceeded 5%. To diagnose cytomegalovirus status from the catalog of TCR beta chain sequences, a statistical classification framework was built. V and J gene assignment, in a later analysis, came from comparing TCR nucleotide sequences with IMGT/GENE-DB human TR gene sequences. In a later analysis, CDR3 sequences and most-parsimonious VDJ recombination scenarios were assigned using the TCRdist pipeline. In a later analysis, each TCR beta chain was defined by its CDR3 amino acid sequence together with its V-gene family, and reads without a unique V-gene family were excluded. To address suspected cross-contamination and a sequencing artifact, a later analysis removed 550 to 750 highly shared, low-generation-probability nucleotide sequences. For each public chain, a later analysis derived a clonal expansion index from normalized ranks of inferred template counts within each repertoire. A later analysis computed generation probabilities with a VDJ recombination model fitted to out-of-frame rearrangements, and checked the results against IGoR. In a later analysis, TCR-TCR, TCR-HLA and TCR-CMV co-occurrence was scored with hypergeometric tests, and a repertoire-size bias correction was applied to TCR pairs. A later analysis estimated false discovery rates by permuting HLA or CMV assignments 20 times. In a later analysis, co-occurring TCRs were grouped with DBSCAN, and TCRdist sequence similarity was added when clustering was performed within HLA-allele-positive subsets. Repertoires with fewer than 30,000 or more than 120,000 public chains, plus five repertoires with anomalous nucleotide sharing, were excluded from co-occurrence clustering. The source is immuneACCESS, and TCRdb retained only in-frame sequences with V and J called. Part of the clones is not carried over; for the studies checked, unresolved V genes explain less than half of this, and the remainder is unexplained. Clonal size and the V and J genes are those of that table, whereas D and trimming came from the DNA. The sample data list roughly 60,000 clones, and about 69% of these were observed just once. The ten largest clones capture 5% to 7% of the sample.

In total, approximately 610 healthy bone marrow donors made up the cohort. At the time of sampling, every cohort member was nominally healthy, though immune exposures that went unrecorded were likely present. The donor was CMV seronegative and belonged to the group of 380 or so seronegative cohort members. A peripheral blood sample was collected from each donor, and TCR beta sequencing was performed on peripheral blood mononuclear cells. The Qiagen DNeasy Blood Extraction Kit was used to extract genomic DNA from the blood cell samples. The CDR3 numbers 14 residues from cysteine through phenylalanine. The kept DNA is CDR3 alone, 42 bases in frame from the first base. The germline V gene encodes CDR1 SEHNR and CDR2 FQNEAQ (reference sequence). Relative to germline, V is 2 bases shorter and J is 1 base shorter, with 6 bases between their ends. To note about this clone: The specificity of this receptor is unknown. No much larger clonotype is one base removed from it; base qualities were not supplied.

In this chain, TRBV7-9 is recombined with TRBJ1-3; a confident D gene designation cannot be given. The TCR sequence derives from a woman in her thirties in good health and CMV-seronegative. Sequencing was performed on PBMCs. The bases read TGTGCCAGCAGCTTACGGGATTCTGGAAACACCATATATTTT. It is translated as CASSLRDSGNTIYF.